This T cell receptor (beta chain) is drawn from a study of shared clonotypes between healthy human individuals. The assay was carried out at the deep level. How the authors handled the data: ImmunoSEQ output lacked quality scores and full-length reads, limiting matched filtering. The protocol was immunoSEQ multiplex PCR, while the TCRdb copy is restricted to in-frame clones and leaves out a portion. V and J calls and clone size are copied from that table; D and trimming were computed from the DNA. The table has about 590,000 clones, around 95% seen once. Naive CD8 populations comprised CD45RO-negative cells positively selected for CCR7, excluding terminally differentiated effector memory CD45RA+ cells. Germline V gene sequence: CDR1 SEHNR, CDR2 FQNEAQ (reference sequence). This CDR3 contains 15 residues. V lost 4 bases and J lost 8, with 21 bases in between.

This sequence joins TRBV7-9 and TRBJ2-7; tentatively, D is TRBD1 (6 bases). The receptor was isolated from a woman in her twenties or thirties in good health. Source material: naive CD8+ T cells sorted from blood. CDR3 nucleotides: TGTGCCAGCAGCTATCCCGACAGGAATCTGCCTCAGCAGTACTTC. It encodes CASSYPDRNLPQQYF.